This T cell receptor beta chain originates from a study of T cells in Graves' hyperthyroidism and ophthalmopathy. Ten or more counts support this clonotype. Amplified TCR beta CDR3 regions derived from RNA transcripts. The TCR CDR3 first-round RT-PCR relied on the HTBI primer set. MiXCR was run by TCRdb on the multiplex PCR reads, yielding one entry per CDR3 protein. The sample comprises about 360,000 distinct CDR3 sequences, around 14% of which are singletons, and 9.2% rests with the top ten. CDR3 length: 14 amino acids. V shed 6 bases and J 4 bases; nucleotides not matched to a gene: 8. Germline CDR1 reads SNHLY; CDR2 reads FYNNEI.

The receptor's source is a woman between 18 and 29 years old with Graves' hyperthyroidism. Material for sequencing was blood. V and J are TRBV2 and TRBJ2-7; 8 nucleotides agree with TRBD2. CDR3 sequence (DNA): TGTGCCAGCAGGGGCGGGAGGAGCGTGTACGAGCAGTACTTC. Its translation is CASRGGRSVYEQYF.